Shown below are 11 T cell receptor beta chains from a single sample sequenced in a study of cytomegalovirus exposure and HLA in healthy donors. Clones were read by immunoSEQ multiplex PCR, and TCRdb kept only the in-frame ones, dropping some. Among 82,000 or so clones listed, approximately 93% were seen once. The sequenced sample was PBMCs. These TCRs come from a man younger than 30 in good health and CMV-seronegative.

This chain joins TRBV29-1 and TRBJ1-1, with TRBD1 matching over 11 bases. Germline-derived CDR1 and CDR2 are SQVTM and ANQGSEA. J gave up 5 bases and V 7 bases, and 12 bases lay outside the gene matches. The CDR3 length is 15 residues. This CDR3 is CSAAPGGTGGTEAFF. DNA for the CDR3: TGCAGCGCCGCCCCCGGCGGGACAGGGGGGACTGAAGCTTTCTTT.

This chain uses TRBV19 with TRBJ2-7; unclear D gene. V dropped 3 bases and J dropped 2 bases, with 8 bases sitting between them. The CDR3 is made up of 13 amino acids. CDR1 LNHDA and CDR2 SQIVND come from the germline V gene (reference sequence). CDR3 nucleotides: TGTGCCAGTAGTATCGTTGGGCCCTACGAGCAGTACTTC. Translating it yields CASSIVGPYEQYF.

CDR3 loop: CATSVGGGVNTEAFF. The CDR3 coding sequence is TGTGCCACCAGCGTGGGGGGGGGCGTGAACACTGAAGCTTTCTTT. V is TRBV15 and J is TRBJ1-1; D is possibly TRBD1 (6 bases). The V gene lost 5 bases and the J gene lost 0 bases, with 13 bases spanning the gap. Looked up from germline, CDR1 is LNHNV and CDR2 is YYDKDF (reference sequence). This CDR3 contains 15 residues.

This clone showed up just once. The V and J genes are TRBV21-1 and TRBJ2-2; the D call of TRBD1 is as the table states it, not checked on the DNA. TRBV21-1 is an annotated pseudogene. The CDR3 consists of 14 residues. DNA of the CDR3: TGTGCCGGGATAAACAGGGGTTACACCGGGGAGCTGTTTTTT. Protein: CAGINRGYTGELFF.

The chain couples TRBV5-5 to TRBJ1-2; TRBD1 matches at 9 bases. This CDR3 has 16 amino acids. Germline values: CDR1 SGHKS, CDR2 YYEKEE (reference sequence). J gave up 6 bases and V 4 bases, and 13 bases lay outside the gene matches. The CDR3 loop is CASSKGTGYIANGYTF. The CDR3 DNA is TGTGCCAGCAGCAAAGGGACAGGGTACATCGCAAATGGCTACACCTTC.

The chain links TRBV7-6 to TRBJ2-5; D is ambiguous. Per the germline V gene, CDR1 is SGHVS and CDR2 is FNYEAQ. Trimming cost V 1 base and J 4 bases, with 7 bases left between them. This CDR3 is 13 amino acids long. Here the CDR3 reads CASSLGEVETQYF. The DNA of the CDR3 is TGTGCCAGCAGCTTAGGAGAGGTAGAGACCCAGTACTTC.

The V gene is TRBV6-1, the J gene TRBJ2-1; a possible D gene is TRBD2 (7 bases). The CDR3 runs 16 residues. Germline V CDR1 and CDR2: MNHNS, SASEGT. Trimming pared 1 base from V and 4 bases from J, leaving 14 bases between. Here the CDR3 reads CASSEGRGPSYNEQFF. The CDR3 DNA sequence: TGTGCCAGCAGTGAAGGGCGGGGGCCCTCTTACAATGAGCAGTTCTTC.

The gene calls are TRBV5-4 and TRBJ2-7, with D perhaps matching TRBD1 (7 bases). This CDR3 has 14 amino acids. The ends were cut back, 4 bases at V and 5 bases at J, with 16 bases in the middle. Germline values: CDR1 SGHNT, CDR2 YYREEE (reference sequence). CDR3 bases: TGTGCCAGCAGCAGCAGGGGGGTGGTCGACGAGCAGTACTTC. This encodes CASSSRGVVDEQYF.

V is TRBV7-2 and J is TRBJ2-7, with 8 nucleotides matching TRBD1. V lost 4 bases to trimming and J lost 0 bases; unmatched junction nucleotides: 17. This CDR3 region has 19 residues. Germline V lookup: CDR1 SGHTA, CDR2 FQGNSA. This CDR3 reads CASSSYPLATGQDSYEQYF. CDR3 sequence (DNA): TGTGCCAGCAGCTCCTACCCCCTGGCTACGGGACAGGACTCCTACGAGCAGTACTTC. Looking up the rest from reference TRBV7-2 and TRBJ2-7 gives the full variable domain: GAGVSQSPSNKVTEKGKDVELRCDPISGHTALYWYRQSLGQGLEFLIYFQGNSAPDKSGLPSDRFSAERTGGSVSTLTIQRTQQEDSAVYLCASSSYPLATGQDSYEQYFGPGTRLTVT.

The rearrangement joins TRBV11-2 to TRBJ2-2; the D gene is possibly TRBD1 (6 bases). V lost 1 base to trimming and J lost 0 bases, with 9 bases between them. This CDR3 is built from 16 residues. The germline V gene has CDR1 SGHAT and CDR2 FQNNGV. Here the CDR3 DNA reads TGTGCCAGCAGCTTAGCAGGGGTGGCGAACACCGGGGAGCTGTTTTTT. Translating gives CASSLAGVANTGELFF.

This clone was detected only a few times. The rearrangement uses TRBV7-2 and TRBJ1-1; possibly TRBD1 for D (5 bases). This CDR3 is built from 14 residues. Germline-derived CDR1 and CDR2 are SGHTA and FQGNSA. Trimming removed 5 bases at V and 1 base at J, with 11 bases between. The CDR3 protein is CASSRGTANTEAFF. The CDR3 region has the DNA TGTGCCAGCAGCCGCGGGACGGCGAACACTGAAGCTTTCTTT.